These T cell receptor beta chains were read from a single sample in a study of T-cell reconstitution after alpha-beta-depleted transplantation in children. Each CDR3 protein gets one entry after TCRdb re-called the PCR reads with MiXCR. The table lists about 980,000 distinct CDR3 sequences, around 30% of them singletons. The material was PBMCs, mostly from graft donor cells, obtained 360 days after TCRalphabeta/CD19-depleted stem cell transplant. The source is a boy under two years old who had a stem cell transplant for SCID, so the T cells may come from the graft donor. Both conserved end residues are part of each CDR3. The D gene is left open where the match is weak. Clone size, where shown, is once, few, many, or a class for clones that have expanded.

clone_size j_call d_call v_call cdr3_aa cdr3_nt
- TRBJ2-7 - TRBV5-1 CASSSRGGRSSYEQYF TGCGCCAGCAGCTCCAGAGGGGGTCGCAGCTCCTACGAGCAGTACTTC
- TRBJ2-4 TRBD2 TRBV20-1 CSARGLAGVGNIQYF TGCAGTGCTAGGGGACTAGCGGGGGTTGGGAACATTCAGTACTTC
few TRBJ1-6 TRBD1 TRBV28 CASSLPGQGVNSPLHF TGTGCCAGCAGTTTACCGGGACAGGGTGTTAATTCACCCCTCCACTTT
- TRBJ1-6 - TRBV6-5 CASSYSRKGSESPLHF TGTGCCAGCAGTTACTCGAGAAAGGGTTCGGAATCACCCCTCCACTTT
once TRBJ1-2 TRBD1 TRBV27 CASTEGQGRGGYTF TGTGCCAGCACCGAGGGACAGGGCAGGGGTGGCTACACCTTC
- TRBJ1-1 TRBD1 TRBV29-1 CSVQQGVNTEAFF TGCAGCGTCCAACAGGGGGTAAACACTGAAGCTTTCTTT
many TRBJ2-1 TRBD2 TRBV29-1 CSVEVTSKRVFF TGCAGCGTTGAAGTGACTAGCAAACGTGTTTTCTTC
few TRBJ2-3 - TRBV5-1 CASSPFAGSDTQYF TGCGCCAGCAGCCCTTTTGCGGGGTCAGATACGCAGTATTTT
- TRBJ1-4 TRBD1 TRBV9 CASSVTGTGGEKLFF TGTGCCAGCAGCGTCACCGGGACAGGGGGCGAAAAACTGTTTTTT
- TRBJ2-3 - TRBV27 CASRRGSTDTQYF TGTGCCAGTAGAAGGGGGAGCACAGATACGCAGTATTTT
- TRBJ1-5 - TRBV7-8 CASSPGPESNQPQHF TGTGCCAGCAGCCCCGGGCCGGAGAGCAATCAGCCCCAGCATTTT
- TRBJ1-1 TRBD1 TRBV5-1 CASSLHFGTGGTEAFF TGCGCCAGCAGCTTGCATTTTGGGACAGGCGGGACTGAAGCTTTCTTT
- TRBJ2-3 - TRBV27 CASSHPTGLTDTQYF TGTGCCAGCAGCCATCCTACAGGTCTCACAGATACGCAGTATTTT
- TRBJ2-7 - TRBV3-1 CASSQDHRVEQYF TGTGCCAGCAGCCAAGATCATCGAGTCGAGCAGTACTTC
- TRBJ1-6 - TRBV12-3/TRBV12-4 CASSFDSPLHF TGTGCCAGCAGTTTTGATTCACCCCTCCACTTT
- TRBJ2-7 - TRBV2 CASSDDGRGRYEQYF TGTGCCAGCAGTGATGATGGCAGGGGACGGTACGAGCAGTACTTC
- TRBJ2-5 - TRBV4-1 CASSHGTSEYQETQYF TGCGCCAGCAGCCACGGGACCTCCGAGTACCAAGAGACCCAGTACTTC
few TRBJ1-1 - TRBV6-6 CASSYAGDGTTFF TGTGCCAGCAGTTACGCAGGGGATGGGACGACTTTCTTT
- TRBJ2-2 - TRBV12-3/TRBV12-4 CASSFLQGTDTGELFF TGTGCCAGCAGTTTCCTGCAGGGAACGGACACCGGGGAGCTGTTTTTT
- TRBJ1-4 - TRBV5-1 CASSAGTGNNEKLFF TGCGCCAGCAGCGCCGGTACAGGGAATAATGAAAAACTGTTTTTT
- TRBJ2-3 - TRBV20-1 CSPSTRDTDTQYF TGCAGTCCTTCGACTAGGGACACAGATACGCAGTATTTT
- TRBJ1-1 - TRBV30 CAWSVGFGEAFF TGTGCCTGGAGTGTCGGGTTTGGAGAAGCTTTCTTT
few TRBJ2-3 TRBD2 TRBV11-2 CASRRIGLAGGLTDTQYF TGTGCCAGCAGACGAATCGGACTAGCGGGGGGCCTCACAGATACGCAGTATTTT
- TRBJ1-5 - TRBV19 CASSMVAQSNQPQHF TGTGCCAGTAGTATGGTGGCACAGAGCAATCAGCCCCAGCATTTT
- TRBJ1-1 TRBD1 TRBV4-3 CASSPHVDRGGTEAFF TGCGCCAGCAGCCCTCATGTGGACAGGGGAGGGACTGAAGCTTTCTTT
- TRBJ2-5 - TRBV20-1 CSANFGAGPQETQYF TGCAGTGCTAATTTCGGTGCGGGGCCACAAGAGACCCAGTACTTC
many TRBJ2-2 - TRBV19 CASSYLGSGELFF TGTGCCAGTAGTTACTTGGGGTCCGGGGAGCTGTTTTTT
few TRBJ1-1 - TRBV7-2 CASSLDWAEAFF TGTGCCAGCAGCTTAGATTGGGCTGAAGCTTTCTTT
- TRBJ2-1 TRBD1 TRBV29-1 CSGDTGGNEQFF TGCAGCGGGGATACAGGGGGCAATGAGCAGTTCTTC
- TRBJ1-5 - TRBV5-5 CASSLHRLGQPQHF TGTGCCAGCAGCTTGCACCGCCTCGGTCAGCCCCAGCATTTT
- TRBJ1-1 TRBD1 TRBV5-1 CASSLWDSMNTEAFF TGCGCCAGCAGCTTGTGGGACAGCATGAACACTGAAGCTTTCTTT
few TRBJ2-1 TRBD2 TRBV9 CASSVSGTSGVNEQFF TGTGCCAGCAGCGTCTCCGGGACTAGCGGGGTGAATGAGCAGTTCTTC
few TRBJ2-7 TRBD2 TRBV5-1 CASSLGTSGIPYEQYF TGCGCCAGCAGCTTAGGGACTAGCGGGATCCCCTACGAGCAGTACTTC
- TRBJ1-5 TRBD1 TRBV7-2 CASSLEGTVNQPQHF TGTGCCAGCAGCTTAGAAGGGACAGTCAATCAGCCCCAGCATTTT
- TRBJ2-3 - TRBV20-1 CSARYVGAVNTQYF TGCAGTGCTAGATATGTGGGGGCAGTGAATACGCAGTATTTT
many TRBJ2-1 TRBD2 TRBV4-3 CASSQVLAGDNEQFF TGCGCCAGCAGCCAAGTGCTAGCGGGGGACAATGAGCAGTTCTTC
few TRBJ2-5 - TRBV12-3/TRBV12-4 CASSPGRMPTQYF TGTGCCAGCAGTCCCGGACGTATGCCAACCCAGTACTTC
- TRBJ2-3 TRBD2 TRBV20-1 CSAPRLAGSSTDTQYF TGCAGTGCTCCCCGACTAGCGGGGTCGAGCACAGATACGCAGTATTTT
few TRBJ2-1 TRBD2 TRBV20-1 CSVMTSGGSEQFF TGCAGTGTTATGACTAGCGGGGGCAGTGAGCAGTTCTTC
few TRBJ1-2 - TRBV7-9 CASGGSYGYTF TGTGCCAGCGGGGGGTCCTATGGCTACACCTTC
- TRBJ2-7 TRBD2 TRBV2 CASATPTSAYEQYF TGTGCCAGCGCGACCCCGACTAGCGCCTACGAGCAGTACTTC
few TRBJ2-1 - TRBV18 CASSPWGGDNEQFF TGTGCCAGCTCACCCTGGGGTGGGGACAATGAGCAGTTCTTC
- TRBJ1-1 TRBD1 TRBV4-2 CASSQWGQENTEAFF TGTGCCAGCAGCCAGTGGGGACAGGAAAACACTGAAGCTTTCTTT
few TRBJ2-1 TRBD1 TRBV3-1 CASSTTGGGQFF TGTGCCAGCAGCACTACAGGGGGTGGGCAGTTCTTC
- TRBJ1-2 TRBD1 TRBV7-6 CASSPWGDRGYGYTF TGTGCCAGCAGTCCGTGGGGCGACAGGGGCTATGGCTACACCTTC
- TRBJ2-7 - TRBV29-1 CSVASRWDYEQYF TGCAGCGTTGCCAGTCGATGGGACTACGAGCAGTACTTC
few TRBJ1-5 - TRBV7-8 CASSLERVIRDQPQHF TGTGCCAGCAGCTTAGAGAGGGTTATCCGAGATCAGCCCCAGCATTTT
few TRBJ2-4 TRBD2 TRBV5-1 CASSLVGSGGLGAKNIQYF TGCGCCAGCAGCTTGGTAGGTAGCGGGGGCCTCGGAGCCAAAAACATTCAGTACTTC